This T cell receptor (beta chain) was sequenced in a study of technical replicates of blood from a handful of donors (dated by TCRdb to the late 2010s). The library was built by means of the immunoSEQ multiplex PCR assay. TCRdb limited this immuneACCESS table to in-frame rearrangements with V and J called. A share of clones is missing; checked studies link under half to unresolved V genes, and the rest is unexplained. The sample contains 72,000 or so clones, 90% to 95% of them found a single time. The ten top clones hold about 0.4% of the sample. Notes on this clone: Its target antigen remains unknown. No much larger clone exists at a distance of one base, and base qualities are not known.

CDR1 MGHDK and CDR2 SYGVNS were looked up in the germline V gene. Inclusive of the bounding cysteine and phenylalanine, the CDR3 is 14 residues long. Here the CDR3 DNA is all that survives: 42 bases in frame from base 1. The germline V and J ends show losses of 3 bases and 5 bases respectively, and no gene match explains 5 bases of the junction. Recombination linked TRBV25-1 to TRBJ1-1; 8 central bases correspond to TRBD1. The sequencing input was T cells isolated from PBMCs. The TCR was taken from a human donor in good health. DNA sequence: TGTGCCAGCAGTGACAGGGGGCTGGTGACTGAAGCTTTCTTT. Its translation is CASSDRGLVTEAFF.